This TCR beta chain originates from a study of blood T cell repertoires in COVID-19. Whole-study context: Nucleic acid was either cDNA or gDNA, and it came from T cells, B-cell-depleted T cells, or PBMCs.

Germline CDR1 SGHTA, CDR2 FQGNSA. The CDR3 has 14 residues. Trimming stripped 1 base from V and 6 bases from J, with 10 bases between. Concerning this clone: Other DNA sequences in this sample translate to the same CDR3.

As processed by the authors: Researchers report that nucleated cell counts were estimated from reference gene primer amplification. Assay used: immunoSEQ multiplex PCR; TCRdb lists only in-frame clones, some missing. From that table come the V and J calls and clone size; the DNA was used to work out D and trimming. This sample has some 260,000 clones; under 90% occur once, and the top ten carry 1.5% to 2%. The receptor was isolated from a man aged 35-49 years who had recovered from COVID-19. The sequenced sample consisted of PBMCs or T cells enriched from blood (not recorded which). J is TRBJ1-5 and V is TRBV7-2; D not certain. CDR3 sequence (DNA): TGTGCCAGCAGCTTAGGGGGAGGGAGTCAGCCCCAGCATTTT. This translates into CASSLGGGSQPQHF.